The 24 T cell receptor beta chains reported below all come from one sample, sequenced in a study of vaccination and CD4 T cells after COVID-19 (dated by TCRdb to 2021 to 2024). What these receptors recognize is not known. The library was produced with PCR. This sample was sequenced with an Illumina iSeq 100. DNA from cultured CD4+ T cells underwent TCR sequencing with the Oncomine TCR Beta short-read assay at the Johns Hopkins FTIC core. TCRdb passed the public sequencing reads through fastp at Q25 and MiXCR, retaining productive beta sequences. Entries are consolidated by CDR3 protein sequence, retaining the most common genes and DNA. This sample gives 9,500 to 11,000 distinct CDR3 sequences in total; 70% of them show up just once. The ten largest clonotypes hold roughly 13% of the sample. The intended sense of this specimen's treatment or condition label: approximately 11-day PBMC culture with coronavirus spike peptide pools or control peptides (ViraFEST assay).

Sequencing was carried out using CD4+ T cells from blood, cultured in vitro. The source of these receptors is a human donor who had recovered from COVID-19.

This clonotype is termed large (0.1 to 1%). The chain links TRBV20-1 to TRBJ2-6, with a weak D call TRBD2 (8 bases). Germline V CDR1 and CDR2: DFQATT, SNEGSKA (reference sequence). With 1 base removed from V and 1 base from J, the gap between germline ends came to 20 bases. The CDR3 loop spans 19 amino acids. CDR3 amino acids: CSARAFREGARSGANVLTF. The CDR3, as DNA: TGCAGTGCTAGAGCCTTCCGGGAGGGGGCGAGATCTGGGGCCAACGTCCTGACTTTC.

The V and J genes are TRBV19 and TRBJ1-5, with 10 bases aligning to TRBD1. The CDR3 extends over 13 amino acids. Germline assignment: CDR1 LNHDA and CDR2 SQIVND (reference sequence). V dropped 9 bases and J dropped 4; count of bases not matched to a gene: 3. The CDR3 DNA reads TGTGCCAGCCAGGACAGGGGGAATCAGCCCCAGCATTTT. Translation: CASQDRGNQPQHF. The full variable domain, in which reference TRBV19 and TRBJ1-5 provide the parts outside the CDR3, is DGGITQSPKYLFRKEGQNVTLSCEQNLNHDAMYWYRQDPGQGLRLIYYSQIVNDFQKGDIAEGYSVSREKKESFPLTVTSAQKNPTAFYLCASQDRGNQPQHFGDGTRLSIL.

The sample holds a few counts of this clonotype. This chain links TRBV7-2 with TRBJ1-5; no reliable D call. This CDR3 is built from 13 residues. The V gene's germline CDR1 is SGHTA and CDR2 FQGNSA. Trimming shortened V by 6 bases and J by 4 bases, and 10 bases separated the two germline ends. For the CDR3, the DNA is TGTGCCAGCAGTTCCACAGAGAATCAGCCCCAGCATTTT. Protein product: CASSSTENQPQHF.

Only one count was recorded for this clonotype. The chain couples TRBV27 to TRBJ2-6; 7 nucleotides align to TRBD1. The CDR3 has 15 amino acids. Germline V CDR1 and CDR2: MNHEY, SMNVEV (reference sequence). V trimming: 3 bases; J trimming: 4 bases; junction bases outside the gene matches: 3. The CDR3 DNA reads as TGTGCCAGCAGTTTCGGGACAGCAGGGGCCAACGTCCTGACTTTC. Protein: CASSFGTAGANVLTF.

This clonotype was counted only a few times. V is TRBV21-1 and J is TRBJ1-6; the table's TRBD1 call for D was not verified on the DNA. TRBV21-1 is flagged as a pseudogene. This CDR3 contains 14 residues. CDR3 protein: CASSRKGYNSPLHF. The CDR3 DNA reads TGTGCCAGCAGTCGTAAGGGGTATAATTCACCCCTCCACTTT.

This chain's CDR3 is CSARWDRNTEAFF. The CDR3 bases are TGCAGTGCTAGGTGGGACAGGAACACTGAAGCTTTCTTT. The rearrangement links TRBV20-1 to TRBJ1-1; TRBD1 matches 7 bases. This CDR3 region has 13 residues. Germline V CDR1 and CDR2: DFQATT, SNEGSKA (reference sequence). Germline trimming cut 3 bases from V and 1 base from J; bases unmatched to any gene: 2.

The chain has TRBV28 and TRBJ1-2, with D possibly matching TRBD1 (6 bases). V shed 6 bases and J shed 10 bases, with 24 bases lying between them. Germline CDR1 MDHEN, CDR2 SYDVKM. The CDR3 spans 15 residues. CDR3 loop: CASRSFELGARVYTF. In DNA, the CDR3 is TGTGCCAGCAGATCTTTCGAGTTGGGGGCGCGAGTCTACACCTTC.

The genes are TRBV7-3 and TRBJ2-2, with 8 bases identical to TRBD2. The germline CDR1 and CDR2 sequences are SGHTA and FQGTGA. The CDR3 spans 15 residues. Losses at the gene ends were 6 bases for V and 4 bases for J; bases not matched to a gene: 7. CDR3 coding DNA: TGTGCCAGCAGTCGGGAGGGGGGCGGCACCGGGGAGCTGTTTTTT. Encoded protein: CASSREGGGTGELFF.

The CDR3: CSARDLWGNYGYTF. The CDR3 DNA reads TGCAGTGCTAGAGATCTGTGGGGCAACTATGGCTACACCTTC. The chain links TRBV20-1 to TRBJ1-2; a weak D match, TRBD1 (5 bases). The germline gives CDR1 DFQATT, CDR2 SNEGSKA (reference sequence). Trimming took off 0 bases at V and 2 bases at J, with 10 bases between the two ends. The CDR3 contains 14 residues.

CDR3: CAISESLTTGLGETQYF. CDR3 nucleotides: TGTGCCATCAGTGAGTCCCTCACGACAGGGCTGGGGGAGACCCAGTACTTC. V is TRBV10-3 and J is TRBJ2-5; 7 bases are shared with TRBD1. Losses at the gene ends were 0 bases for V and 5 bases for J; bases not matched to a gene: 12. Germline assignment: CDR1 ENHRY and CDR2 SYGVKD. This CDR3 contains 17 residues.

J is TRBJ2-1 and V is TRBV7-2; 12 nucleotides agree with TRBD2. There are 15 residues in the CDR3. The germline V gene encodes CDR1 SGHTA and CDR2 FQGNSA. V trimming: 4 bases; J trimming: 4 bases; junction bases outside the gene matches: 2. As DNA, the CDR3 is TGTGCCAGCAGCTCGGGACTAGCGGGTTACAATGAGCAGTTCTTC. Translation gives CASSSGLAGYNEQFF.

The chain uses TRBV20-1 and TRBJ1-6; the D is unclear. Trimming stripped 7 bases from V and 7 bases from J, with 11 bases between. CDR1 and CDR2 (germline): DFQATT, SNEGSKA (reference sequence). The CDR3 consists of 12 residues. The CDR3 here is CSGAFANSPLHF. The CDR3 DNA follows: TGCAGTGGGGCATTCGCCAATTCACCCCTCCACTTT.

This clonotype has more than one count but fewer than ten. The CDR3 coding sequence is TGTGCCAGCAGCTTTAATTCACCCCTCCACTTT. This encodes CASSFNSPLHF. The V gene is TRBV7-2, the J gene TRBJ1-6; D gene ambiguous. Trimming took off 3 bases at V and 6 bases at J, with 0 bases between the two ends. The CDR3 is 11 amino acids. The germline gives CDR1 SGHTA, CDR2 FQGNSA.

The chain links TRBV7-9 to TRBJ1-6; no reliable D call. Trimming left V 2 bases short and J 7 bases short, with 12 bases between. This CDR3 is 15 amino acids long. CDR1 and CDR2 from the germline V gene are SEHNR and FQNEAQ (reference sequence). The CDR3 loop is CASSLYLGTNSPLHF. In DNA form, the CDR3 reads TGTGCCAGCAGCTTATACCTGGGCACCAATTCACCCCTCCACTTT.

V usage is TRBV7-9 and J usage is TRBJ2-5, with D perhaps TRBD2 (6 bases). In germline, CDR1 is SEHNR, CDR2 FQNEAQ (reference sequence). CDR3 length: 16 residues. V was shortened by 1 base and J by 6 bases, with 18 bases between the two germline ends. The CDR3 spells CASSLGGDVGFKTQYF. The CDR3 DNA is TGTGCCAGCAGCTTAGGCGGGGACGTCGGATTTAAGACCCAGTACTTC. Full variable domain (outside the CDR3, taken from reference TRBV7-9 and TRBJ2-5): DTGVSQNPRHKITKRGQNVTFRCDPISEHNRLYWYRQTLGQGPEFLTYFQNEAQLEKSRLLSDRFSAERPKGSFSTLEIQRTEQGDSAMYLCASSLGGDVGFKTQYFGPGTRLLVL.

The chain carries TRBV18 and TRBJ2-5; 7 bases fit TRBD2. This CDR3 region has 13 residues. Germline V gene data show CDR1 as KGHSH and CDR2 as LQKENI. The junction had 1 base not matched to a gene; V was cut back by 2 bases and J by 4 bases. In DNA form, the CDR3 reads TGTGCCAGCTCACCAGGGGGGGGAGAGACCCAGTACTTC. Its protein product is CASSPGGGETQYF.

In its sample, this clonotype was seen a few times. V is TRBV20-1 and J is TRBJ1-2; D unresolved. With 1 base removed from V and 0 bases from J, the gap between germline ends came to 3 bases. Germline V lookup: CDR1 DFQATT, CDR2 SNEGSKA (reference sequence). The CDR3 contains 12 residues. The CDR3 reads CSARAPNYGYTF. CDR3 nucleotides: TGCAGTGCTAGAGCCCCTAACTATGGCTACACCTTC.

This clonotype was observed a handful of times. The chain has TRBV20-1 and TRBJ1-5; tentatively, D is TRBD1 (6 bases). Germline V gives CDR1 DFQATT, CDR2 SNEGSKA (reference sequence). CDR3 length: 17 amino acids. Trimming shortened V by 3 bases and J by 0 bases, and 18 bases separated the two germline ends. CDR3 sequence: CSARRGGATLSNQPQHF. The DNA of the CDR3 is TGCAGTGCTAGGCGGGGGGGGGCAACCCTTAGCAATCAGCCCCAGCATTTT.

This chain connects TRBV20-1 to TRBJ1-2, with a weak D call TRBD1 (5 bases). The V and J ends lost 6 bases and 2 bases respectively, with 10 bases between them. The CDR3 runs to 12 residues. Germline V gene sequence: CDR1 DFQATT, CDR2 SNEGSKA (reference sequence). In DNA, the CDR3 is TGCAGTGCACGGGGGACCAACTATGGCTACACCTTC. This codes for CSARGTNYGYTF.

V gene TRBV24-1 combines with J gene TRBJ2-5; no clear D gene. This CDR3 is 16 amino acids long. Germline V gene data show CDR1 as KGHDR and CDR2 as SFDVKD. Trimming cost V 10 bases and J 5 bases, with 25 bases left between them. The CDR3 nucleotides read TGTGCCACGACGGCTGGGGATTTAGGTTTTGGGGAGACCCAGTACTTC. Its translation: CATTAGDLGFGETQYF.

This clonotype was found once. The V gene is TRBV24-1, the J gene TRBJ1-2; 11 bases align to TRBD1. V lost 2 bases to trimming and J lost 8 bases; unmatched junction nucleotides: 6. CDR1 is KGHDR, CDR2 SFDVKD, per germline. This CDR3 region has 15 residues. CDR3 DNA sequence: TGTGCCACCAGTGATTGGACAGGGGGCGCGAGGGGCTACACCTTC. This gives the protein CATSDWTGGARGYTF.

There are a few counts of this clonotype. J is TRBJ1-1 and V is TRBV7-2; the D gene is possibly TRBD1 (6 bases). Trimming took off 3 bases at V and 5 bases at J, with 13 bases between the two ends. Germline V CDR1 and CDR2: SGHTA, FQGNSA. CDR3 size: 14 residues. This CDR3 is CASSLGQGNTEAFF. The CDR3 bases are TGTGCCAGCAGCTTGGGGCAGGGGAATACTGAAGCTTTCTTT.

The chain links TRBV20-1 to TRBJ2-5, with a tentative D call TRBD2 (6 bases). The CDR3 loop spans 13 amino acids. Trimming left V 3 bases short and J 5 bases short, with 13 bases between. Germline lookup yields CDR1 DFQATT and CDR2 SNEGSKA (reference sequence). CDR3 sequence reads: CSARGGNRETQYF. The CDR3, as DNA: TGCAGTGCTAGGGGCGGGAATCGGGAGACCCAGTACTTC.

CDR3 DNA: TGCGCCAGCAGCCTCAGGGGAAGGGGAGAGACCCAGTACTTC. The encoded protein is CASSLRGRGETQYF. This chain uses TRBV10-1 with TRBJ2-5, with D tentatively TRBD1 (6 bases). This CDR3 is built from 14 residues. Trimming shortened V by 6 bases and J by 4 bases, and 15 bases separated the two germline ends. Looked up from germline, CDR1 is WNHNN and CDR2 is SYGVQD (reference sequence).